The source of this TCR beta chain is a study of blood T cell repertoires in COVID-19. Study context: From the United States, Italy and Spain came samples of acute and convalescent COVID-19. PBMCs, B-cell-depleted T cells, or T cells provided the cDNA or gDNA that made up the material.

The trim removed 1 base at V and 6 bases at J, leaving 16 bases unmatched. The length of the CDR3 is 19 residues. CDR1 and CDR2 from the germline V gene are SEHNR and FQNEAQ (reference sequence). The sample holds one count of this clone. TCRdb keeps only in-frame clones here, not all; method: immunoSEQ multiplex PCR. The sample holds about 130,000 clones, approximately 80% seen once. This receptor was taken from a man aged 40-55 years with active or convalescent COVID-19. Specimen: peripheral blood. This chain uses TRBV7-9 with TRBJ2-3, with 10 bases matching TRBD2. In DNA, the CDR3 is TGTGCCAGCAGCTTAGAAGCACTAGCGGGGACCTGGGTTGGGGATACGCAGTATTTT. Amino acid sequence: CASSLEALAGTWVGDTQYF.